What follows are 9 T cell receptor beta chains derived from one specimen sequenced in a study of blood T cell repertoires in COVID-19. Measured with immunoSEQ multiplex PCR; TCRdb has only the in-frame clones, and not every one. Among 380,000 or so clones listed, 80% to 90% were seen once. The sequencing input was peripheral blood. The receptors were sampled from a man in his forties or fifties with acute or convalescent COVID-19.

This chain links TRBV28 with TRBJ1-1; tentatively, D is TRBD1 (6 bases). From germline, CDR1 is MDHEN and CDR2 SYDVKM. The CDR3 totals 15 residues. V was clipped by 3 bases and J by 3 bases, with 14 bases between them. CDR3 DNA: TGTGCCAGCAGTTTGTGGGGGCAAGGGGACACTGAAGCTTTCTTT. Translating gives CASSLWGQGDTEAFF.

The V and J genes are TRBV10-1 and TRBJ2-1; TRBD2 might be the D (6 bases). V lost 2 bases, J lost 2 bases, and 16 bases lay in between. This CDR3 contains 17 residues. Germline CDR1 reads WNHNN; CDR2 reads SYGVQD (reference sequence). The CDR3 region has the DNA TGCGCCAGCAGTGAGGTTATTGGGGGGACCCCCTACAATGAGCAGTTCTTC. Translated, it gives CASSEVIGGTPYNEQFF.

The chain couples TRBV29-1 to TRBJ2-1; 7 bases are shared with TRBD2. With V trimmed by 3 bases and J by 0 bases, 8 bases remained unmatched. This CDR3 has 16 amino acids. The germline V gene encodes CDR1 SQVTM and CDR2 ANQGSEA. The CDR3 spells CSVEGGGKVSYNEQFF. The CDR3 region has the DNA TGCAGCGTTGAGGGGGGAGGGAAGGTCTCCTACAATGAGCAGTTCTTC.

The J gene is TRBJ2-1, the V gene TRBV7-9, with D possibly matching TRBD1 (5 bases). Trimming shortened V by 1 base and J by 4 bases, and 20 bases separated the two germline ends. The CDR3 extends over 18 amino acids. Germline assignment: CDR1 SEHNR and CDR2 FQNEAQ (reference sequence). CDR3 sequence: CASSLDGREKGIYNEQFF. The CDR3 bases are TGTGCCAGCAGCTTAGATGGCAGGGAAAAGGGGATTTACAATGAGCAGTTCTTC.

This clone appeared once. V and J are TRBV5-1 and TRBJ1-2, with 7 bases that match TRBD1. The germline gives CDR1 SGHRS, CDR2 YFSETQ. The J segment lost 6 bases and the V segment lost 0 bases, leaving 8 bases of the junction unmatched. The CDR3 sequence is 15 residues long. CDR3 nucleotides: TGCGCCAGCAGCTTGGTTACAGGGGCAGGGCATGGCTACACCTTC. As protein: CASSLVTGAGHGYTF.

The genes are TRBV6-5 and TRBJ1-1; a weak D match, TRBD1 (5 bases). Germline V gene lookup returns CDR1 MNHEY and CDR2 SVGAGI. CDR3 length: 15 amino acids. Trimming cost V 2 bases and J 3 bases, with 13 bases left between them. The CDR3 region is CASSYQRGRDTEAFF. For the CDR3, the DNA is TGTGCCAGCAGTTACCAAAGGGGAAGGGACACTGAAGCTTTCTTT.

DNA for the CDR3: TGCGCCAGCAGCCGATCGTTAGCGGGAGGGCCGCTCACCGGGGAGCTGTTTTTT. Translation gives CASSRSLAGGPLTGELFF. The chain links TRBV5-1 to TRBJ2-2; 11 positions match TRBD2. CDR3 length: 18 amino acids. Germline CDR1 SGHRS, CDR2 YFSETQ. The ends lost 4 bases at V and 4 bases at J; junction bases unmatched: 12. The entire variable domain, with the rest obtained from reference TRBV5-1 and TRBJ2-2, is as follows: KAGVTQTPRYLIKTRGQQVTLSCSPISGHRSVSWYQQTPGQGLQFLFEYFSETQRNKGNFPGRFSGRQFSNSRSEMNVSTLELGDSALYLCASSRSLAGGPLTGELFFGEGSRLTVL.

The chain uses TRBV28 and TRBJ2-2; 8 bases fit TRBD2. CDR1 is MDHEN, CDR2 SYDVKM, per germline. V lost 6 bases to trimming and J lost 3 bases; unmatched junction nucleotides: 6. This CDR3 has 15 amino acids. In DNA, the CDR3 is TGTGCCAGCAGGCCCCTCGGGGGGGACACCGGGGAGCTGTTTTTT. Amino acids: CASRPLGGDTGELFF.

This chain joins TRBV28 and TRBJ1-2; D might be TRBD1 (6 bases). CDR1 and CDR2 (germline): MDHEN, SYDVKM. There are 14 residues in the CDR3. Between the trimmed V and J ends, which lost 10 bases and 3 bases, there was a span of 18 bases. The chain's CDR3 is CATGTAGVYYGYTF. CDR3 coding DNA: TGTGCCACCGGGACGGCAGGGGTATACTATGGCTACACCTTC.